This T cell receptor beta chain was sequenced in a study of human T cells and chemical hapten exposure (dated by TCRdb to 2020 to 2023). Study-level background: For sensitization, 2% DPC in acetone was applied to a roughly 2 cm by roughly 2 cm area of upper inner arm skin. Throughout the approximately 25-week study period, patients were also given weekly therapeutic DPC doses on the scalp. Patch tests used Finn chambers with 0.01% DPC on the upper back, scored after 6 days by International Contact Dermatitis Research Group standards. The mostly female patient cohort included alopecia areata with under or over 50% scalp involvement, alopecia totalis and alopecia universalis. Libraries were pooled for sequencing, and per-sample TCR yields varied mainly because of small differences in library volumes within the pool. The study tracked peripheral blood TCR repertoire changes in vivo during primary and secondary sensitization to the hapten diphenylcyclopropenone (DPC) in alopecia patients. Blood was sampled from patients pre-sensitization (week 0) and at 2, 6 and about 24 weeks after DPC sensitization. Nearly 30 alopecia patients provided blood for TCR sequencing at one to four time points (pre-sensitization, 2, 6 and 24 weeks). Broader findings and caveats from the paper: After repeated subsampling, changes were observed in the strength of the expansion versus patch-test correlation and in the threshold at which the correlation became significant. Patch test score correlated positively with the number of PT1 expanded TCRs, reaching significance at thresholds 8, 16 and 32 but not at 4. The number of TCRs above 1 in 1000 frequency did not change with DPC sensitization; there was no evidence of global repertoire structure alterations. Compared with pre-sensitization or healthy control sets, expanded TCRs formed significantly more large CDR3 similarity clusters, which is consistent with antigen-driven responses. Because every patient had alopecia, a presumed autoimmune disease, the patients' immune response might differ from that of healthy individuals.

The library relied on RACE. The sample was run on a NextSeq 500. During library preparation, unique molecular identifiers were attached to individual cDNA molecules so that TCRs could be counted in a quantitative, reproducible way. Each blood RNA sample was used to sequence both TCR alpha and TCR beta chains. The authors' analysis ran thus. Samples had a median of around 92,000 TCRs, with a range from 23,224 to 690,600. V, J and CDR3 annotation of the TCR reads was performed with the Decombinator software suite. For PS versus PT1 abundance plots, all samples were subsampled to the same number of TCRs (28,000). TCRs were defined as expanded if absent before sensitization and observed at least eight times at the 2-week time point. TCRdb applied fastp at Q25 and MiXCR to the public reads, then kept only in-frame beta chains. Rows with a matching CDR3 protein are joined into one entry that keeps the most common DNA and genes. These V and J calls rely on TCRdb rather than the paper's analysis. The sample yields about 57,000 distinct CDR3 sequences; 9% to 9.5% were counted once. The ten largest clonotypes hold 13% of the sample.

The germline V gene specifies MGHRA as CDR1 and YSYEKL as CDR2. The CDR3 sequence holds 17 residues, the cysteine and phenylalanine included. Of all the DNA, just the CDR3 is kept, 51 bases in frame from base 1. V is shortened by 2 bases, J by 5 bases, and the region joining them spans 19 bases. The time point label, as the study defines it: patch test 1, 2 weeks after DPC sensitization. The sample's treatment or condition label, decoded: therapeutic diphenylcyclopropenone sensitization with weekly scalp DPC. At each patch-test visit, blood was drawn before the patch test was applied. Patients were eligible if aged 18 to 70, diagnosed with alopecia and judged suitable for DPC therapy, and pregnant patients were excluded. Total RNA was extracted from unfractionated whole blood collected in Tempus Blood RNA tubes. This clonotype was seen just once. Its antigen has not been determined. No base qualities exist here, and no much larger clone lies one base off it. One read provides weak support.

The TCR originated in a woman aged 40 to 55 with alopecia areata. Some clones in this sample may be carry-over from other donors' samples. Sample: whole blood, taken in connection with sensitization to the hapten diphenylcyclopropenone (DPC). The chain uses TRBV4-1 and TRBJ2-1; the D gene remains uncertain. The CDR3 corresponds to CASSQPIGSVNNNEQFF. The bases read TGCGCCAGCAGCCAACCCATCGGGTCAGTCAACAACAATGAGCAGTTCTTC.